This record covers a single T cell receptor beta chain. This record belongs to a study of blood T cell repertoires in COVID-19. For the study at large: Researchers got acute and convalescent COVID-19 samples from the United States, Italy and Spain. In each case, the material was cDNA or gDNA derived from T cells, B-cell-depleted T cells, or PBMCs.

Authors' methods: Amplification with reference gene primers provided the estimates of nucleated cell counts. Assay used: immunoSEQ multiplex PCR; TCRdb lists only in-frame clones, some missing. V and J calls and clone size are copied from that table; D and trimming were computed from the DNA. The sample holds some 72,000 clones, 86% seen once. Per germline, CDR1 SQVTM and CDR2 ANQGSEA. The V and J ends lost 6 bases and 2 bases, in that order; junction bases with no gene match: 3. The CDR3 is made up of 13 amino acids. The source is a man over 45 with active or convalescent COVID-19. The gene calls are TRBV29-1 and TRBJ2-3; the match to TRBD2 covers 9 bases. Material: peripheral blood. This chain's CDR3 is CSVSSGITDTQYF. The CDR3 DNA is TGCAGCGTCTCTAGCGGGATCACAGATACGCAGTATTTT.